The source of this TCR beta chain is a study of blood T cell repertoires in COVID-19. The germline gives CDR1 SGHRS, CDR2 YFSETQ. V shed 4 bases and J 5 bases; nucleotides not matched to a gene: 8. The CDR3 totals 15 residues. Assay: immunoSEQ multiplex PCR; the TCRdb copy retains only in-frame clones and omits some. The sample lists several thousand clones; less than 90% were seen once. The J gene is TRBJ2-3, the V gene TRBV5-1; 9 bases line up with TRBD1. The sequence came from a human donor in a cohort sampled during active COVID-19. The sample taken for sequencing was peripheral blood. The CDR3 reads CASSPSRDRVDTQYF. The CDR3 DNA reads as TGCGCCAGCAGCCCTTCCCGGGACAGGGTAGATACGCAGTATTTT.